Listed below are T cell receptor beta chains from one sample, sequenced in a study of cytomegalovirus exposure and HLA in healthy donors. Repertoires were generated with immunoSEQ multiplex PCR, while TCRdb's copy carries only in-frame clones and drops some. The table has 150,000 or so clones, under 80% seen once. The sequenced material came from PBMCs. These receptors all stem from a man younger than 35 in good health and CMV-seropositive. The CDR3 runs from the conserved cysteine through the conserved F or W. Each record gives: J gene, clone size, D gene, V gene, CDR3 DNA, CDR3 protein. A D gene is named only where the DNA matches it firmly. Clone size appears in some rows only: once, few, many, or a class for an expanded clone.

j_call: TRBJ1-4
clone_size: NA
d_call: NA
v_call: TRBV13
cdr3_nt: TGTGCCAGCAGCTTATTCGGGGATGAAAAACTGTTTTTT
cdr3_aa: CASSLFGDEKLFF

j_call: TRBJ2-7
clone_size: few
d_call: NA
v_call: TRBV4-3
cdr3_nt: TGCGCCAGCAGCCAAGATCTACTCTACGAGCAGTACTTC
cdr3_aa: CASSQDLLYEQYF

j_call: TRBJ1-6
clone_size: NA
d_call: NA
v_call: TRBV7-6
cdr3_nt: TGTGCCAGCAGCTTAATTGGGGACTCGTATAATTCACCCCTCCACTTT
cdr3_aa: CASSLIGDSYNSPLHF

j_call: TRBJ2-1
clone_size: NA
d_call: NA
v_call: TRBV18
cdr3_nt: TGTGCCAGCTCCCCCAGTGGGGCGGATTACGTCTACAATGAGCAGTTCTTC
cdr3_aa: CASSPSGADYVYNEQFF

j_call: TRBJ2-5
clone_size: few
d_call: NA
v_call: TRBV6-1
cdr3_nt: TGTGCCAGCTTGACGGGGGGCCGAATTGTGACCCAGTACTTC
cdr3_aa: CASLTGGRIVTQYF

j_call: TRBJ1-2
clone_size: NA
d_call: NA
v_call: TRBV19
cdr3_nt: TGTGCCAGTACCCCCGCCAGGGCAGGGTACTATGGCTACACCTTC
cdr3_aa: CASTPARAGYYGYTF

j_call: TRBJ2-7
clone_size: NA
d_call: NA
v_call: TRBV27
cdr3_nt: TGTGCCAGCAGTTTATCGCCGGGATACGAGCAGTACTTC
cdr3_aa: CASSLSPGYEQYF

j_call: TRBJ2-1
clone_size: NA
d_call: TRBD2
v_call: TRBV7-9
cdr3_nt: TGTGCCAGCAGCTTGGCTAGCGGGTTCTTTAATGAGCAGTTCTTC
cdr3_aa: CASSLASGFFNEQFF

j_call: TRBJ2-7
clone_size: NA
d_call: NA
v_call: TRBV5-6
cdr3_nt: TGTGCCAGCAGCCCCGAGAGAGACTCCTACGAGCAGTACTTC
cdr3_aa: CASSPERDSYEQYF

j_call: TRBJ2-3
clone_size: few
d_call: NA
v_call: TRBV4-1
cdr3_nt: TGCGCCAGCAGCCAAGACCAGGATACGCAGTATTTT
cdr3_aa: CASSQDQDTQYF

j_call: TRBJ1-2
clone_size: NA
d_call: TRBD1
v_call: TRBV27
cdr3_nt: TGTGCCAGCAGCGACCCAGGGGGAGGCTACACCTTC
cdr3_aa: CASSDPGGGYTF

j_call: TRBJ1-2
clone_size: NA
d_call: TRBD1
v_call: TRBV11-2
cdr3_nt: TGTGCCAGCAGCCCGACAGGGGCCGACTATGGCTACACCTTC
cdr3_aa: CASSPTGADYGYTF

j_call: TRBJ2-7
clone_size: NA
d_call: NA
v_call: TRBV28
cdr3_nt: TGTGCCAGCAGTCCACCAGGCTACGAGCAGTACTTC
cdr3_aa: CASSPPGYEQYF

j_call: TRBJ1-2
clone_size: NA
d_call: NA
v_call: TRBV5-1
cdr3_nt: TGCGCCAGCAGCTTGGAACGGACAACTGGGGGCTACACCTTC
cdr3_aa: CASSLERTTGGYTF

j_call: TRBJ2-7
clone_size: NA
d_call: NA
v_call: TRBV6-5
cdr3_nt: TGTGCCAGCGGGGAGGACCACGAGCAGTACTTC
cdr3_aa: CASGEDHEQYF

j_call: TRBJ2-3
clone_size: NA
d_call: TRBD2
v_call: TRBV9
cdr3_nt: TGTGCCAGCAGCCCCGGACTAGCGGGGGTTCTAAGCACAGATACGCAGTATTTT
cdr3_aa: CASSPGLAGVLSTDTQYF

j_call: TRBJ2-7
clone_size: NA
d_call: TRBD2
v_call: TRBV15
cdr3_nt: TGTGCCACCAGCAGAGAACTAGCGGGAGACGAGCAGTACTTC
cdr3_aa: CATSRELAGDEQYF

j_call: TRBJ1-2
clone_size: once
d_call: NA
v_call: TRBV7-2
cdr3_nt: TGTGCCAGCAGCTTACTAGTCGGTTCAGGGGCTGGCTACACCTTC
cdr3_aa: CASSLLVGSGAGYTF

j_call: TRBJ1-2
clone_size: NA
d_call: TRBD1
v_call: TRBV5-1
cdr3_nt: TGCGCCAGCAGCTTGGGTGGGACAGGTCATATTGGCTACACCTTC
cdr3_aa: CASSLGGTGHIGYTF